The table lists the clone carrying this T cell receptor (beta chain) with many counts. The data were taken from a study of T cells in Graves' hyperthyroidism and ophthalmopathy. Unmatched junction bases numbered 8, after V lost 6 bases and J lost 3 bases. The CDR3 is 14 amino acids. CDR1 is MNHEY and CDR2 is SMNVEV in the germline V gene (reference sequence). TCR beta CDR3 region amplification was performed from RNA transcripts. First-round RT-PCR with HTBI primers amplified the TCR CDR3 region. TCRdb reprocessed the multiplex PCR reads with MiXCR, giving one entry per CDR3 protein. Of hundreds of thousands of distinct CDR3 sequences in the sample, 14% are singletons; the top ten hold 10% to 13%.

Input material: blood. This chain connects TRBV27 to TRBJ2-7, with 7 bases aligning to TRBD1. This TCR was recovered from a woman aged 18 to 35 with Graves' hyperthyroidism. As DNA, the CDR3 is TGTGCCAGCAGCAGTTATGGGGACAGCTACGAGCAGTACTTC. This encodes CASSSYGDSYEQYF.